The present T cell receptor beta chain was sequenced within a study of technical replicates of blood from a handful of donors. V shed 4 bases and J 4 bases; nucleotides not matched to a gene: 10. CDR3 length: 18 residues. Germline CDR1 is SGHRS and CDR2 is YFSETQ. TCRdb's copy holds only in-frame clones and misses some; the assay was immunoSEQ multiplex PCR. The data contain 72,000 or so clones, around 95% of them seen just once; the ten biggest clones take up roughly 0.37%. The V call is TRBV5-1, the J call TRBJ2-1, with 14 bases that match TRBD2. The specimen sequenced was T cells isolated from PBMCs. The sequence was obtained from a human donor in good health. The CDR3 spells CASSPGLAGEGWYNEQFF. The CDR3 coding sequence is TGCGCCAGCAGCCCGGGACTAGCGGGAGAGGGGTGGTACAATGAGCAGTTCTTC.